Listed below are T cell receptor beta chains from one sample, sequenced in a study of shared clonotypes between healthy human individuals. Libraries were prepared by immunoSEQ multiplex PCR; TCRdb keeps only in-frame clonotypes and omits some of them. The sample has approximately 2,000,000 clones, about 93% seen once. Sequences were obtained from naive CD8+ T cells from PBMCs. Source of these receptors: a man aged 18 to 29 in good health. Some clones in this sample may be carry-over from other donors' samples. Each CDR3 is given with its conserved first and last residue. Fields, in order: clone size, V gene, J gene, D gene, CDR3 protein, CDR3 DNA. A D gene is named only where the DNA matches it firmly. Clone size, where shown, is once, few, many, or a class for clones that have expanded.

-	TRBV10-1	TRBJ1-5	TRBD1	CASSGGTDHSNQPQHF	TGCGCCAGCAGCGGCGGGACAGACCATAGCAATCAGCCCCAGCATTTT
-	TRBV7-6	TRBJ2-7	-	CASSLPGEGYEQYF	TGTGCCAGCAGCTTACCAGGGGAGGGGTACGAGCAGTACTTC
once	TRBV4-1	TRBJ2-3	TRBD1	CASSQGQLITDTQYF	TGCGCCAGCAGCCAGGGACAGCTAATCACAGATACGCAGTATTTT
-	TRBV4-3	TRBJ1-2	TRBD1	CASSQDWDRARYGYTF	TGCGCCAGCAGCCAAGATTGGGACAGAGCTAGGTATGGCTACACCTTC
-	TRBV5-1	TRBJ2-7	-	CASSLRLGPYEQYF	TGCGCCAGCAGCTTGAGGTTGGGGCCCTACGAGCAGTACTTC
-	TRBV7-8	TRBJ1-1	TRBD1	CASSSGGYTEAFF	TGTGCCAGCAGCTCAGGGGGATACACTGAAGCTTTCTTT
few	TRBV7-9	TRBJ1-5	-	CASSLDDQPQHF	TGTGCCAGCAGTTTAGATGATCAGCCCCAGCATTTT
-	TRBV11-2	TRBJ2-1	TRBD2	CASSLMLAGDEQFF	TGTGCCAGCAGCTTGATGCTAGCGGGAGACGAGCAGTTCTTC
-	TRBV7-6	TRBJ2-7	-	CASSLEKSGGSYEQYF	TGTGCCAGCAGCTTAGAGAAGTCAGGGGGGTCCTACGAGCAGTACTTC
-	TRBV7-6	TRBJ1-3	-	CASSLGGGNTIYF	TGTGCCAGCAGCTTGGGCGGTGGAAACACCATATATTTT
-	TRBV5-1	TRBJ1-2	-	CASSLAILNYGYTF	TGCGCCAGCAGCTTGGCCATTTTAAACTATGGCTACACCTTC
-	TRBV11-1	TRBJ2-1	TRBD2	CASSSRVVSGTRLYNEQFF	TGTGCCAGCAGCTCTAGGGTGGTCTCAGGGACTAGACTTTACAATGAGCAGTTCTTC
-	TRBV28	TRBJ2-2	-	CASSSPAEGDTGELFF	TGTGCCAGCAGTTCCCCAGCGGAGGGGGACACCGGGGAGCTGTTTTTT
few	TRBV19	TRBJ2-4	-	CASSPTVTSKGNIQYF	TGTGCCAGTAGTCCTACGGTCACTTCTAAGGGGAACATTCAGTACTTC
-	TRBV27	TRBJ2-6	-	CASSLSPMHRANVLTF	TGTGCCAGCAGTTTATCCCCCATGCACCGGGCCAACGTCCTGACTTTC
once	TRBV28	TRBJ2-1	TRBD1	CASSSYVTGGTGEQFF	TGTGCCAGCAGTTCATATGTGACAGGGGGGACGGGTGAGCAGTTCTTC
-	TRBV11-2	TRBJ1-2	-	CASYGQGANYGYTF	TGTGCCAGCTACGGGCAGGGTGCTAACTATGGCTACACCTTC
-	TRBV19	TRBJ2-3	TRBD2	CASSSGSGSGDTQYF	TGTGCCAGTAGTAGTGGTAGCGGGAGTGGAGATACGCAGTATTTT
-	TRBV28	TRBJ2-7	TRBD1	CASSLILTGGSYEQYF	TGTGCCAGCAGTTTAATCTTGACAGGGGGTTCCTACGAGCAGTACTTC
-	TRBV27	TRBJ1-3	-	CASSPGLFSGNTIYF	TGTGCCAGCAGTCCTGGACTGTTCTCTGGAAACACCATATATTTT
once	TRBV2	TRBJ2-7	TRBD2	CASSTGTSNEQYF	TGTGCCAGCAGTACCGGGACTAGCAACGAGCAGTACTTC
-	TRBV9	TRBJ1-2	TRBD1	CASSTPGQGFYGYTF	TGTGCCAGCAGCACCCCGGGACAGGGATTCTATGGCTACACCTTC
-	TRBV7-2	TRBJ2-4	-	CASSASTRGGNIQYF	TGTGCCAGCAGCGCTAGTACCAGAGGGGGAAACATTCAGTACTTC
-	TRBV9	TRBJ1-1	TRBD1	CASNRNRDRASSEAFF	TGTGCCAGCAACAGAAACCGGGACAGGGCCTCCTCTGAAGCTTTCTTT
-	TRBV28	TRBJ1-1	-	CASSRGTEAFF	TGTGCCAGCAGCCGGGGGACTGAAGCTTTCTTT
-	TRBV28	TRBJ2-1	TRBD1	CASSFGRGRSYNEQFF	TGTGCCAGCAGTTTCGGCAGGGGGCGGTCCTACAATGAGCAGTTCTTC
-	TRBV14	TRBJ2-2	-	CASSHWRKNTGELFF	TGTGCCAGCAGCCACTGGAGGAAGAACACCGGGGAGCTGTTTTTT
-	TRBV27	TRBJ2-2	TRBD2	CASSPGLAVLNTGELFF	TGTGCCAGCAGTCCCGGACTAGCGGTATTGAACACCGGGGAGCTGTTTTTT
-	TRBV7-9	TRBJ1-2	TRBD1	CASSTRVGDSIDGYTF	TGTGCCAGCAGCACTAGGGTTGGGGACAGTATTGATGGCTACACCTTC
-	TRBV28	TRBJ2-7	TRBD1	CASRILQGAPYEQYF	TGTGCCAGCAGGATCCTACAGGGGGCCCCCTACGAGCAGTACTTC
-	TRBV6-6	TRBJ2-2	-	CASSYRTGELFF	TGTGCCAGCAGTTACCGGACCGGGGAGCTGTTTTTT